The clone carrying this T cell receptor beta chain came up a few times. The antigen is unknown. Germline CDR1 SGHVS, CDR2 FQNEAQ. The V end lost 4 bases, the J end lost 3 bases, and 15 bases lay between the germline ends. The CDR3 runs 15 residues. These data originate in a study of T cell repertoires in cytomegalovirus infection. TCRdb recomputed calls from the reads with MiXCR, one row per CDR3 protein. The sample includes tens of thousands of distinct CDR3 sequences, more than 25% of them seen just once. The TCR originated in a human donor in good health (CMV status not recorded). Some clones in this sample may be carry-over from other donors' samples. This chain uses TRBV7-8 with TRBJ2-5, with D possibly being TRBD2 (5 bases). The sample here was CD8+ T cells from cultured PBMCs, taken from culture after CMV antigen stimulation. DNA of the CDR3: TGTGCCAGCAGCTCGTCCCCCGGACTCAAAGAGACCCAGTACTTC. Translating gives CASSSSPGLKETQYF.